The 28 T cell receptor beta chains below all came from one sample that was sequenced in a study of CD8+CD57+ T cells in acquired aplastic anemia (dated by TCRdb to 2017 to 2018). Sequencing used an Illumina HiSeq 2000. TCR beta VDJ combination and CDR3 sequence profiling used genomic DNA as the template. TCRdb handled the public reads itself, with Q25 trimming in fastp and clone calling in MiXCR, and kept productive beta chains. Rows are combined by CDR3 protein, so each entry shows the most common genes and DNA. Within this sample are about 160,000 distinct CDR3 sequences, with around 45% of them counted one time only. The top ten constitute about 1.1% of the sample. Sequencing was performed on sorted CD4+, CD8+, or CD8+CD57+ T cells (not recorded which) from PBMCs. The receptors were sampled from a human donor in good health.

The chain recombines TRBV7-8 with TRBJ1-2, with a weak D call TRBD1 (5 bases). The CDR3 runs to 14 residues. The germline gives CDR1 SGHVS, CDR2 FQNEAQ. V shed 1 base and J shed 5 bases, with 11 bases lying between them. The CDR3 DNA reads TGTGCCAGCAGCTTAGACCCAGGGATGTATGGCTACACCTTC. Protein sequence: CASSLDPGMYGYTF.

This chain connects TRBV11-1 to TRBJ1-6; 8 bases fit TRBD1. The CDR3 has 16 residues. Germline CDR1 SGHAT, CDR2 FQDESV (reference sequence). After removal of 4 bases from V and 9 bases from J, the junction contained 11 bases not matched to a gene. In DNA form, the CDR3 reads TGTGCCAGCAGCTCCGGGACAGGCGGTTCCGTTTCACCCCTCCACTTT. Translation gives CASSSGTGGSVSPLHF.

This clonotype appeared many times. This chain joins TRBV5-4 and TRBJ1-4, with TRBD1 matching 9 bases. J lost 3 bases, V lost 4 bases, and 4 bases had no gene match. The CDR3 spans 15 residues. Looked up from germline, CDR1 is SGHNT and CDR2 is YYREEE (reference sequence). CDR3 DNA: TGTGCCAGCAGCAACCGACAGGGGGCTAATGAAAAACTGTTTTTT. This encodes CASSNRQGANEKLFF.

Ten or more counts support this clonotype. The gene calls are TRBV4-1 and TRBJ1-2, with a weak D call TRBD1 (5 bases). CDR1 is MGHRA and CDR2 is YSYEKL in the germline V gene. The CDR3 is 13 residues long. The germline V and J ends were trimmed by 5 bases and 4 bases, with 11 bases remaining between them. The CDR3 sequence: CASSSTGTYGYTF. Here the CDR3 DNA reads TGCGCCAGCAGCTCTACTGGGACCTATGGCTACACCTTC.

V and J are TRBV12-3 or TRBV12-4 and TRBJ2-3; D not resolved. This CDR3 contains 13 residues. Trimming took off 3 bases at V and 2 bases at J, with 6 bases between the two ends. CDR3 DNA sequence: TGTGCCAGCAGTTTCCCTACCACAGATACGCAGTATTTT. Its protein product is CASSFPTTDTQYF.

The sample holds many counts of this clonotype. This chain's CDR3 is CASSITDIGPYTQYF. The CDR3 DNA is TGTGCCAGTAGTATAACGGACATAGGTCCCTATACGCAGTATTTT. The V and J genes are TRBV19 and TRBJ2-3; D is possibly TRBD1 (5 bases). The CDR3 extends over 15 amino acids. Germline assignment: CDR1 LNHDA and CDR2 SQIVND (reference sequence). The V end was cut by 2 bases, the J end by 7 bases, with 16 bases between.

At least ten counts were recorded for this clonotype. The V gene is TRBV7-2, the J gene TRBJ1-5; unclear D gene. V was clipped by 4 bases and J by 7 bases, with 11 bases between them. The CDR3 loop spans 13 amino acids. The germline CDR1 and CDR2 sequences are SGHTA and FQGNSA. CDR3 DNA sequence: TGTGCCAGCAGCTCTGAAGGTGGACAGCCCCAGCATTTT. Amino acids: CASSSEGGQPQHF.

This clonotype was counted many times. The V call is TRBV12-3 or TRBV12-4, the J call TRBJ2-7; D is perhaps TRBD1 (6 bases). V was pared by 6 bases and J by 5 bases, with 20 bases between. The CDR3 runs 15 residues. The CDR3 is CASRSSGGPRNEQYF. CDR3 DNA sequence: TGTGCCAGCAGGTCGTCTGGGGGCCCCCGAAACGAGCAGTACTTC.

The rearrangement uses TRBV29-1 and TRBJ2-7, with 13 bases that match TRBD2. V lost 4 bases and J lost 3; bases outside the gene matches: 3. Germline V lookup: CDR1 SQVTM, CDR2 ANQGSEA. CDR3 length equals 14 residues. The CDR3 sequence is CSVARTSGGYEQYF. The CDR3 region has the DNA TGCAGCGTTGCCCGGACTAGCGGGGGCTACGAGCAGTACTTC.

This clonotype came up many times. CDR3 amino acids: CASSQPQGPASTDTQYF. CDR3 sequence (DNA): TGCGCCAGCAGCCAACCGCAAGGTCCTGCTAGCACAGATACGCAGTATTTT. This chain connects TRBV4-3 to TRBJ2-3; no reliable D call. V shed 2 bases and J shed 0 bases, with 15 bases lying between them. The germline gives CDR1 LGHNA, CDR2 YSLEER. CDR3 length equals 17 residues.

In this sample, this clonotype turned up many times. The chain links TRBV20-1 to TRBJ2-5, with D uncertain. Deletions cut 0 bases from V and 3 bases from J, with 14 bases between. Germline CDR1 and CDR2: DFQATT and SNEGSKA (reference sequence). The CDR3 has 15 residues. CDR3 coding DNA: TGCAGTGCTAGAGATCTTTATCGGGTCAAAGAGACCCAGTACTTC. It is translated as CSARDLYRVKETQYF.

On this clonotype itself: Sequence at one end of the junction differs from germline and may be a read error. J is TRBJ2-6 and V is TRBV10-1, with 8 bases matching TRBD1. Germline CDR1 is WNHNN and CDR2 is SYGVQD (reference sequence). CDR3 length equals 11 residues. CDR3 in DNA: TGCGCCAGCAATGCAGGGGGCACTGAAGCTTTC. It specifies CASNAGGTEAF.

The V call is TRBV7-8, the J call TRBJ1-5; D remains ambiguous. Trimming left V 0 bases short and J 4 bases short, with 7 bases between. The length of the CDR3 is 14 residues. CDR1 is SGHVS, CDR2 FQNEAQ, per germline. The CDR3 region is CASSLALWNQPQHF. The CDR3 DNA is TGTGCCAGCAGCTTAGCGCTCTGGAATCAGCCCCAGCATTTT.

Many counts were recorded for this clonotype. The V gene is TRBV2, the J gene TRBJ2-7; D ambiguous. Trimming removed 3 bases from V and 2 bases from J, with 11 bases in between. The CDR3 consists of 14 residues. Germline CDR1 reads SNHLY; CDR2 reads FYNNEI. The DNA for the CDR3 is TGTGCCAGCAGTGAGTATAACGGCCCCTACGAGCAGTACTTC. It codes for CASSEYNGPYEQYF.

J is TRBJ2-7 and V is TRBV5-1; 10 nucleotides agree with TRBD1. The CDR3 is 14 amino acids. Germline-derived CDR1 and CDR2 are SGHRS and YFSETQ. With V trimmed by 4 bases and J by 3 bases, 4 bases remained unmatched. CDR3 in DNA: TGCGCCAGCAGCCCCGGGACAGGGGTCTACGAGCAGTACTTC. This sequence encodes CASSPGTGVYEQYF.

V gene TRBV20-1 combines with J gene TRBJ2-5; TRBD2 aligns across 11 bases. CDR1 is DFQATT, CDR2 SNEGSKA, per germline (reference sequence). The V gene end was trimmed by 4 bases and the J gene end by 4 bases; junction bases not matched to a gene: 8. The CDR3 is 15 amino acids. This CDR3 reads CSATDTSGSRETQYF. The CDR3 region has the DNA TGCAGTGCTACCGATACTAGCGGGAGTCGAGAGACCCAGTACTTC.

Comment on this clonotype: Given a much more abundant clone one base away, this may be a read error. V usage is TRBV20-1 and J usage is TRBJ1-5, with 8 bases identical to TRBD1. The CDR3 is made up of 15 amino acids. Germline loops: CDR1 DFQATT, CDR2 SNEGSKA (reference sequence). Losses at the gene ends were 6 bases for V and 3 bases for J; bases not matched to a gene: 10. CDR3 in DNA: TGCAGTGCAAAGCTGGACAGGGCACCCAATCAGCCCCAGCATTTT. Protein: CSAKLDRAPNQPQHF.

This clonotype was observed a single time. For the CDR3, the DNA is TGTGCCAGCAGTCCCCGGCAGGGTGAATGGCCCCTCCACTTT. Translated: CASSPRQGEWPLHF. The gene calls are TRBV12-3 or TRBV12-4 and TRBJ1-6, with D maybe TRBD1 (5 bases). The germline V and J ends were trimmed by 5 bases and 13 bases, with 18 bases remaining between them. The CDR3 spans 14 residues.

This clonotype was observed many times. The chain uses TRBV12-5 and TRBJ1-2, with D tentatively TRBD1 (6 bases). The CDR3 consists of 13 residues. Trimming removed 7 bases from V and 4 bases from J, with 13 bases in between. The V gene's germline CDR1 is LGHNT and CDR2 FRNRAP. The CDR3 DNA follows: TGTGCTAGTGCCTCGGACAGCTTCTATGGCTACACCTTC. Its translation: CASASDSFYGYTF.

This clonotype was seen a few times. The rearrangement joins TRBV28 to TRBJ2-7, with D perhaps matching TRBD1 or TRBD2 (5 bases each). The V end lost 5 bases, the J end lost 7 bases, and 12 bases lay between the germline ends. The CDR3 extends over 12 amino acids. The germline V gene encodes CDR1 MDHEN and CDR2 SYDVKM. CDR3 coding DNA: TGTGCCAGCAGTACGGGGCCTCGGGAGCAGTACTTC. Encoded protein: CASSTGPREQYF.

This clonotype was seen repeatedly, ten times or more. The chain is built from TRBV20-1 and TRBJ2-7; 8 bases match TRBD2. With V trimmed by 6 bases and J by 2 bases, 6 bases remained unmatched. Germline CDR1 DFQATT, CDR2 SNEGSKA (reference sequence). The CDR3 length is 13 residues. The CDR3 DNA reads TGCAGTGCCCAGACTAGCGCAACCTACGAGCAGTACTTC. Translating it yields CSAQTSATYEQYF.

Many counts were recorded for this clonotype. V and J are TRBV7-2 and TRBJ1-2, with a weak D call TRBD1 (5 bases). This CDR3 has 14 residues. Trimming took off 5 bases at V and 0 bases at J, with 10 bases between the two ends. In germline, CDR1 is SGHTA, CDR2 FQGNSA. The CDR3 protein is CASSSRAPNYGYTF. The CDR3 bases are TGTGCCAGCAGCAGCAGGGCCCCTAACTATGGCTACACCTTC.

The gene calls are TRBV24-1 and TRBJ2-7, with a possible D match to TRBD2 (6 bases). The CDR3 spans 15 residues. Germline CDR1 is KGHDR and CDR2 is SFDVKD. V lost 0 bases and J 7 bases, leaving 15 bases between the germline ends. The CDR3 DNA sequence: TGTGCCACCAGTGATTTGGGGGGGTCGTCGGGAGAGCAGTACTTC. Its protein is CATSDLGGSSGEQYF.

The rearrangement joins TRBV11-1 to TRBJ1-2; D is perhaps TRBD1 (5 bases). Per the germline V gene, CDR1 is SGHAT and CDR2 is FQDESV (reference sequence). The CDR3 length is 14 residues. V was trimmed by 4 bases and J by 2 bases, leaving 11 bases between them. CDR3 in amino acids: CASSSGQQNYGYTF. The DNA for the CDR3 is TGTGCCAGCAGCTCCGGACAACAGAACTATGGCTACACCTTC.

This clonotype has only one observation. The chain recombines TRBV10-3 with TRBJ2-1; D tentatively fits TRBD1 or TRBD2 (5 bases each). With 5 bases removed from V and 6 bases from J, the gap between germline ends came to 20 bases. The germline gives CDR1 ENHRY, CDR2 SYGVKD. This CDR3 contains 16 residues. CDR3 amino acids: CAISYEPGLRSNEQFF. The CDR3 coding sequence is TGTGCCATCAGTTACGAACCGGGGCTTAGGTCCAATGAGCAGTTCTTC.

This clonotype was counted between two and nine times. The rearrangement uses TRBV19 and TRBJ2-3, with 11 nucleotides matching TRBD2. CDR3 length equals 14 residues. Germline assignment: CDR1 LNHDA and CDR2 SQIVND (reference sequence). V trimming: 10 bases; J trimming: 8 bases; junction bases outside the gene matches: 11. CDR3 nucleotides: TGTGCCACCTCGACTAGCGGGACCTCAGGTACGCAGTATTTT. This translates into CATSTSGTSGTQYF.

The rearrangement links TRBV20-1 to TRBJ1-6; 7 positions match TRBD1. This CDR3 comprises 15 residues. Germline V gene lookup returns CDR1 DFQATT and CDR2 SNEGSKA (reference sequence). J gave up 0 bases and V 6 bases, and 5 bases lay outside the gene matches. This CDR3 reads CSADRQGSYNSPLHF. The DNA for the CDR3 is TGCAGTGCGGATAGACAGGGCTCCTATAATTCACCCCTCCACTTT.

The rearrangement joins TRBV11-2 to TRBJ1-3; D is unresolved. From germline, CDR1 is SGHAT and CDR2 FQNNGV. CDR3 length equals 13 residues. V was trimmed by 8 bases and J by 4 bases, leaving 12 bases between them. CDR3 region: CASLGRAGNTIYF. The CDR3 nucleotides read TGTGCCAGCTTGGGGAGGGCGGGAAACACCATATATTTT.